This T cell receptor beta chain was captured by sequencing in a study of technical replicates of blood from a handful of donors. Clones were sequenced by immunoSEQ multiplex PCR, and TCRdb holds only the in-frame ones, with some missing. The sample holds approximately 100,000 clones, nearly 97% seen once. This CDR3 region has 13 residues. Germline CDR1 LNHDA, CDR2 SQIVND (reference sequence). V lost 6 bases and J lost 4, with 12 bases in between. The sequence came from a human donor in good health. The chain joins TRBV19 to TRBJ1-1, with D perhaps TRBD1 (5 bases). Specimen: T cells isolated from PBMCs. As DNA, the CDR3 is TGTGCCAGTAGAGCAGGGCCCGGCACTGAAGCTTTCTTT. Protein product: CASRAGPGTEAFF.